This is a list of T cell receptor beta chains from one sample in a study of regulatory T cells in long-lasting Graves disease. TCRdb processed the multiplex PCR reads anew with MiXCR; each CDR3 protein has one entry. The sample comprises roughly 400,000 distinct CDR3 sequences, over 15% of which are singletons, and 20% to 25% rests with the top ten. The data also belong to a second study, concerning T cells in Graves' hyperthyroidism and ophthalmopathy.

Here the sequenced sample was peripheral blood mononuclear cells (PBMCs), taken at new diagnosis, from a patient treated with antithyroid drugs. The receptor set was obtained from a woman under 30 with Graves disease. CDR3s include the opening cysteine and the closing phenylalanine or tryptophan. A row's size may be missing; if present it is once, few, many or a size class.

CASSYGIGGVRYEQFF	TRBV6-5	TRBJ2-1	many
CASRRRDRAWEQYF	TRBV28	TRBJ2-7	many
CASSHKGKNTEAFF	TRBV18	TRBJ1-1	many
CASSQELSLQTQYF	TRBV3-1	TRBJ2-5	many
CASETSGRSYEQYF	TRBV28	TRBJ2-7	many
CASSRERTGPGQYF	TRBV27	TRBJ2-7	many
CASTRGGAGTEAFF	TRBV5-1	TRBJ1-1	many
CSARRTAPDTQYF	TRBV20-1	TRBJ2-3	many
CASSGAGVGYNEQFF	TRBV27	TRBJ2-1	many
CASSPHSGSPNEQYF	TRBV6-1	TRBJ2-7	.
CASSSRGLVNTEAFF	TRBV12-3/TRBV12-4	TRBJ1-1	many
CASSPTGGPYNEQFF	TRBV7-9	TRBJ2-1	many
CASIGSSAAKNIQYF	TRBV28	TRBJ2-4	.
CASSYLDGHYGYTF	TRBV6-5	TRBJ1-2	many
CASSDIPDTQYF	TRBV6-2/TRBV6-3	TRBJ2-3	few
CSCGKDRVIRDTEAFF	TRBV29-1	TRBJ1-1	many
CSARGGGAGETQYF	TRBV20-1	TRBJ2-5	many
CASTWGGSSYEQYF	TRBV28	TRBJ2-7	many
CASSVAPQGKGTEAFF	TRBV9	TRBJ1-1	.
CASSLVSTREQYF	TRBV5-6	TRBJ2-7	few
CAAGEFQGAGANVLTF	TRBV28	TRBJ2-6	few
CASSQNIAGNSYNEQFF	TRBV3-1	TRBJ2-1	many
CASSLSWTAAQETQYF	TRBV27	TRBJ2-5	many
CASSFASGGAREQYF	TRBV5-5	TRBJ2-7	.
CASSPFRASADTQYF	TRBV7-2	TRBJ2-3	many
CASSATREAKNIQYF	TRBV6-1	TRBJ2-4	.
CASSTDRGVVQFF	TRBV13	TRBJ2-1	few
CASSVVPLPNNEQFF	TRBV9	TRBJ2-1	few
CASSFGEAKNIQYF	TRBV5-8	TRBJ2-4	few
CASRGGGPYEQYF	TRBV18	TRBJ2-7	few
CASSEEVLAGDEQFF	TRBV2	TRBJ2-1	many
CAWSVGGRLNSPLHF	TRBV30	TRBJ1-6	few
CASSLDPLDTQYF	TRBV11-3	TRBJ2-3	.
CSATILSGRDTGELFF	TRBV20-1	TRBJ2-2	few
CASSLSRESDTQYF	TRBV7-9	TRBJ2-3	few
CASSRVVTDTQYF	TRBV19	TRBJ2-3	.
CASSEDRPSLSLYNSPLHF	TRBV2	TRBJ1-6	.
CSAAESWDEQFF	TRBV20-1	TRBJ2-1	many
CAGSETGGDEQYF	TRBV6-1	.	.
CASSPGTSLYNEQFF	TRBV7-3	TRBJ2-1	few
CASSYYRGEAFF	TRBV6-2/TRBV6-3	TRBJ1-1	few
CSLRQGGGTEAFF	TRBV29-1	TRBJ1-1	few
CASSLAGLASGELFF	TRBV5-4	TRBJ2-2	.
CASSLMGSMNTEAFF	TRBV27	TRBJ1-1	many
CASSTGTNEKLFF	TRBV28	TRBJ1-4	few
CSAIPYNEQFF	TRBV20-1	TRBJ2-1	many
CASSLSQRFSGANVLTF	TRBV28	TRBJ2-6	few
CATSDPTDLGTDTQYF	TRBV24-1	TRBJ2-3	many
CASSPPLWENSCEQYF	TRBV3-1	TRBJ2-7	.
CASSTSPGTGSEQYF	TRBV28	TRBJ2-7	.
CASSTQGRHPYEQYF	TRBV19	TRBJ2-7	.
CSARDNQNRGRTYEQYF	TRBV20-1	TRBJ2-7	many
CSAGRQGEQTQYF	TRBV20-1	TRBJ2-5	.
CASRGSYNEQFF	TRBV2	TRBJ2-1	many
CASSVGPEYGYTF	TRBV7-3	TRBJ1-2	.
CASSSGQGNTGELFF	TRBV7-2	TRBJ2-2	many
CASSRQGQGYYNEQFF	TRBV7-2	TRBJ2-1	.
CASSEALRGQSEAFF	TRBV2	TRBJ1-1	many
CASSFLDREEETQYF	TRBV28	TRBJ2-5	few